Following are 17 T cell receptor beta chains from one sample sequenced in a study of cytomegalovirus exposure and HLA in healthy donors. The PCR had 60 Vbeta and 13 Jbeta primers. Produced via immunoSEQ multiplex PCR; TCRdb's table is partial and in-frame only. The data contain roughly 110,000 clones, almost 70% of them singletons. The sequenced material came from PBMCs. The source of these receptors is a man younger than 40 in good health and CMV-seropositive.

The chain recombines TRBV29-1 with TRBJ2-3, with 8 nucleotides matching TRBD2. CDR1 SQVTM and CDR2 ANQGSEA come from the germline V gene. The CDR3 consists of 16 residues. V trimming: 4 bases; J trimming: 0 bases; junction bases outside the gene matches: 9. CDR3 in DNA: TGCAGCGTTGGGACTAGCAGTCACCCTAGCACAGATACGCAGTATTTT. Translated, it gives CSVGTSSHPSTDTQYF.

The chain joins TRBV12-5 to TRBJ2-5; possibly TRBD2 for D (5 bases). CDR1 and CDR2 from the germline V gene are LGHNT and FRNRAP. CDR3 size: 14 residues. V shed 6 bases and J shed 2 bases, with 13 bases lying between them. CDR3 sequence (DNA): TGTGCTAGTGGCCTGAGAGGGAATCAAGAGACCCAGTACTTC. Protein: CASGLRGNQETQYF.

V and J are TRBV28 and TRBJ1-3; 7 bases agree with TRBD1. Trimming cost V 2 bases and J 0 bases; bases outside gene matches: 4. The CDR3 is 16 amino acids. Per the germline V gene, CDR1 is MDHEN and CDR2 is SYDVKM. The CDR3 bases are TGTGCCAGCAGTTTAGGGGGACAGAGCTCTGGAAACACCATATATTTT. It encodes CASSLGGQSSGNTIYF.

This rearrangement joins TRBV11-3 to TRBJ1-2, with 10 nucleotides matching TRBD1. This CDR3 is 15 amino acids long. V lost 5 bases to trimming and J lost 4 bases; unmatched junction nucleotides: 7. Germline V gene data show CDR1 as SGHNT and CDR2 as YENEEA. CDR3 nucleotides: TGTGCCAGCAGCATCCGACAGGGGGCAGGCTATGGCTACACCTTC. It yields the protein CASSIRQGAGYGYTF.

The J gene is TRBJ1-2, the V gene TRBV27, with a tentative D call TRBD1 (6 bases). Germline-derived CDR1 and CDR2 are MNHEY and SMNVEV (reference sequence). The CDR3 contains 15 residues. V gave up 1 base and J gave up 6 bases, with 15 bases separating them. CDR3 nucleotide sequence: TGTGCCAGCAGTTTATGGACAGACCTGAGGAATGGCTACACCTTC. It is translated as CASSLWTDLRNGYTF.

The CDR3 nucleotides read TGCAGCGCCCTAGGGGATGGGCCGGCGTATGGAAGGACACGGACGAGTGAAAAACTGTTTTTT. Its protein product is CSALGDGPAYGRTRTSEKLFF. This chain joins TRBV29-1 and TRBJ1-4, with a tentative D call TRBD1 (5 bases). This CDR3 spans 21 amino acids. The V end was cut by 7 bases, the J end by 7 bases, with 40 bases between. CDR1 is SQVTM, CDR2 ANQGSEA, per germline.

Only a few counts were recorded for this clone. The chain combines TRBV6-5 with TRBJ1-2, with 7 bases lining up with TRBD1. CDR3 length equals 12 residues. Trimming removed 7 bases from V and 5 bases from J; junction bases left unmatched: 4. Per the germline V gene, CDR1 is MNHEY and CDR2 is SVGAGI. DNA for the CDR3: TGTGCCAGCATCGACAGGGAATATGGCTACACCTTC. It is translated as CASIDREYGYTF.

The chain joins TRBV28 to TRBJ2-5; 7 positions agree with TRBD1. Germline CDR1 MDHEN, CDR2 SYDVKM. Losses at the gene ends were 6 bases for V and 1 base for J; bases not matched to a gene: 2. The CDR3 is made up of 13 amino acids. This CDR3 reads CASRAGGQETQYF. The CDR3 DNA sequence: TGTGCCAGCAGAGCAGGGGGCCAAGAGACCCAGTACTTC.

This clone came up once. The chain has TRBV5-1 and TRBJ2-5; D might be TRBD2 (6 bases). This CDR3 contains 12 residues. CDR1 and CDR2 (germline): SGHRS, YFSETQ. The ends were cut back, 10 bases at V and 5 bases at J, with 15 bases in the middle. CDR3 in amino acids: CASTGEWETQYF. The CDR3 coding sequence is TGCGCCTCCACGGGGGAATGGGAGACCCAGTACTTC. The full variable domain, with the rest looked up from reference TRBV5-1 and TRBJ2-5, is KAGVTQTPRYLIKTRGQQVTLSCSPISGHRSVSWYQQTPGQGLQFLFEYFSETQRNKGNFPGRFSGRQFSNSRSEMNVSTLELGDSALYLCASTGEWETQYFGPGTRLLVL.

This chain connects TRBV19 to TRBJ1-6; TRBD1 agrees at 8 bases. V shed 7 bases, J shed 14 bases, and the junction held 19 bases outside the gene matches. CDR1 is LNHDA and CDR2 is SQIVND in the germline V gene (reference sequence). The CDR3 is made up of 16 amino acids. The CDR3 loop reads CASTSTGTGAAPTLHF. DNA for the CDR3: TGTGCCAGTACCTCGACCGGGACAGGAGCTGCCCCGACCCTCCACTTT.

This chain joins TRBV6-1 and TRBJ1-2, with 8 bases identical to TRBD1. Unmatched junction bases numbered 2, after V lost 2 bases and J lost 3 bases. The CDR3 is 14 residues long. Germline V gene lookup returns CDR1 MNHNS and CDR2 SASEGT. The CDR3 loop reads CASSEQQGDYGYTF. CDR3 DNA: TGTGCCAGCAGTGAACAACAGGGGGACTATGGCTACACCTTC.

The chain links TRBV27 to TRBJ2-5; D perhaps matches TRBD2 (6 bases). Deletions cut 4 bases from V and 7 bases from J, with 19 bases between. Germline V gene lookup returns CDR1 MNHEY and CDR2 SMNVEV (reference sequence). The CDR3 covers 15 residues. CDR3 sequence (DNA): TGTGCCAGCAGTTCCGGGACTGGGGGAAAGGGGACCCAGTACTTC. This translates into CASSSGTGGKGTQYF.

The chain recombines TRBV7-2 with TRBJ2-2; D call uncertain. The ends were cut back, 1 base at V and 3 bases at J, with 9 bases in the middle. The CDR3 totals 15 residues. Germline lookup yields CDR1 SGHTA and CDR2 FQGNSA. The CDR3 DNA reads TGTGCCAGCAGCTTAGAATCAGGATACACCGGGGAGCTGTTTTTT. This translates into CASSLESGYTGELFF.

The chain combines TRBV7-3 with TRBJ2-1; tentatively, D is TRBD2 (5 bases). The V gene's germline CDR1 is SGHTA and CDR2 FQGTGA. Trimming cost V 5 bases and J 10 bases, with 21 bases left between them. The CDR3 has 15 amino acids. The CDR3 DNA reads as TGTGCCAGCAGCCCCACCCCTGTCCCTACGGGGGAGCAGTTCTTC. As protein: CASSPTPVPTGEQFF.

The CDR3 is CAISEPTGGGDQETQYF. In nucleotides, the CDR3 is TGTGCCATCAGTGAGCCCACAGGGGGCGGGGATCAAGAGACCCAGTACTTC. This rearrangement joins TRBV10-3 to TRBJ2-5, with TRBD1 matching over 9 bases. The germline CDR1 and CDR2 sequences are ENHRY and SYGVKD. This CDR3 spans 17 amino acids. With V trimmed by 2 bases and J by 2 bases, 9 bases remained unmatched.

CDR3 sequence: CASSVVTAMNTEAFF. DNA for the CDR3: TGCGCCAGCAGCGTCGTGACAGCGATGAACACTGAAGCTTTCTTT. The J gene is TRBJ1-1, the V gene TRBV5-1; TRBD1 might be the D (5 bases). The CDR3 sequence is 15 residues long. CDR1 SGHRS and CDR2 YFSETQ come from the germline V gene. V dropped 4 bases and J dropped 0 bases, with 13 bases sitting between them. The whole variable domain, filled in from reference TRBV5-1 and TRBJ1-1, reads KAGVTQTPRYLIKTRGQQVTLSCSPISGHRSVSWYQQTPGQGLQFLFEYFSETQRNKGNFPGRFSGRQFSNSRSEMNVSTLELGDSALYLCASSVVTAMNTEAFFGQGTRLTVV.

Only one count was recorded for this clone. J is TRBJ2-1 and V is TRBV7-3; 13 bases are shared with TRBD2. This CDR3 has 16 residues. V was clipped by 4 bases and J by 8 bases; unmatched bases: 8. CDR1 is SGHTA and CDR2 is FQGTGA in the germline V gene. CDR3 DNA: TGTGCCAGCAGCTCGGGACTAGCGGGATCTAAGTATGAGCAGTTCTTC. Amino acid sequence: CASSSGLAGSKYEQFF. Full variable domain (missing parts from reference TRBV7-3 and TRBJ2-1): GAGVSQTPSNKVTEKGKYVELRCDPISGHTALYWYRQSLGQGPEFLIYFQGTGAADDSGLPNDRFFAVRPEGSVSTLKIQRTERGDSAVYLCASSSGLAGSKYEQFFGPGTRLTVL.